The entry that follows covers one T cell receptor (beta chain) sequence. The antigen is undetermined. The data were taken from a study of vaccination effects on CD4 cells after COVID-19. Upon completion of about ten days in culture, CD4+ T cells were isolated. Two-dose vaccination with either BNT162b2 or mRNA-1273 was given to the participants. Vaccinees lacked prior SARS-CoV-2 infection and tested negative for nucleocapsid antibodies. Data came from immunoSEQ multiplex PCR; TCRdb stores just in-frame clones and leaves some out. The sample has 66,000 or so clones; 70% to 85% are singletons. The CDR3 covers 13 residues. Looked up from germline, CDR1 is SNHLY and CDR2 is FYNNEI. Trimming took 7 bases from V and 0 from J, leaving 9 bases between them.

This chain connects TRBV2 to TRBJ1-1, with D perhaps TRBD1 (6 bases). The sequenced sample was CD4+ T cells from PBMCs cultured without peptide, obtained after COVID-19 vaccination. The source is a human donor who received a COVID-19 vaccine. DNA for the CDR3: TGTGCCAGCAACAGGGAGATGAACACTGAAGCTTTCTTT. Its translation: CASNREMNTEAFF.